This record concerns one TCR beta chain sequence. The Seattle patients, enrolled during active infection, were followed longitudinally. Original methodology: Estimated nucleated cell counts came from reference gene primer amplification. Produced via immunoSEQ multiplex PCR; TCRdb's table is partial and in-frame only. The DNA gave D and trimming, while V, J and clone size come from that table. The table includes over 90,000 clones, over 65% detected once. The sample is drawn from a study of blood T cell repertoires in COVID-19. The overall study: Italy, Spain and the United States were the sources of the convalescent and acute COVID-19 samples. T cells, B-cell-depleted T cells, or PBMCs supplied cDNA or gDNA.

There are 14 residues in the CDR3. V shed 6 bases and J 7 bases; nucleotides not matched to a gene: 9. The V gene's germline CDR1 is MDHEN and CDR2 SYDVKM. The J gene is TRBJ2-1, the V gene TRBV28; 7 bases agree with TRBD2. Sequenced input: peripheral blood. The receptor comes from a man between 65 and 85 years old with COVID-19, enrolled during active disease. The CDR3 DNA is TGTGCCAGCAGCCCGGGGGGTGCGGTTAATGAGCAGTTCTTC. Translated: CASSPGGAVNEQFF.